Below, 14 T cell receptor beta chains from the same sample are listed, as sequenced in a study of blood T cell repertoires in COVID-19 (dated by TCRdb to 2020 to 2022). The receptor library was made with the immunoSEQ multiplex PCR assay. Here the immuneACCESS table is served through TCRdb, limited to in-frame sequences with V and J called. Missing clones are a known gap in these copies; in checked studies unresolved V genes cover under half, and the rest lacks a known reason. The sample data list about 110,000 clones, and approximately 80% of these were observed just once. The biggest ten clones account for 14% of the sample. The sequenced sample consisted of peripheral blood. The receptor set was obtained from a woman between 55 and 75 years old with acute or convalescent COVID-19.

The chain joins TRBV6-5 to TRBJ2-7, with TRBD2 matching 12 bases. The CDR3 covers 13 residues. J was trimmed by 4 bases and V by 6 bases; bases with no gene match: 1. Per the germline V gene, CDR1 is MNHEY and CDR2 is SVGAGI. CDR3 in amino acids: CASSLAGGYEQYF. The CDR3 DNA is TGTGCCAGCAGCCTAGCGGGAGGGTACGAGCAGTACTTC.

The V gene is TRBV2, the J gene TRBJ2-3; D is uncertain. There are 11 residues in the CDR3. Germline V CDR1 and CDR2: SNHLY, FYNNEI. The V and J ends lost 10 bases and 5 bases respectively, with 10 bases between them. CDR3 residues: CATTHGDTQYF. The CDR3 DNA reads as TGTGCCACTACGCACGGAGATACGCAGTATTTT.

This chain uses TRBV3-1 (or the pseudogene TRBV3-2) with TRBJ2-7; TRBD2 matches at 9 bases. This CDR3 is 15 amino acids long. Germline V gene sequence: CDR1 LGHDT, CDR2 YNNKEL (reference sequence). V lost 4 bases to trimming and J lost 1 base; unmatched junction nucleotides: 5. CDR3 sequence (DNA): TGTGCCAGCAGCCCGGCCGCGGGGGGGTCCTACGAGCAGTACTTC. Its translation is CASSPAAGGSYEQYF.

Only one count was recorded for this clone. CDR3 nucleotide sequence: TGTGCCAGCAGTGAACTGGGGGCCTATGGCTACACCTTC. Translating gives CASSELGAYGYTF. V is TRBV6-1 and J is TRBJ1-2; the D gene is possibly TRBD1 (6 bases). CDR1 is MNHNS, CDR2 SASEGT, per germline. The V end was cut by 2 bases, the J end by 4 bases, with 8 bases between. This CDR3 spans 13 amino acids.

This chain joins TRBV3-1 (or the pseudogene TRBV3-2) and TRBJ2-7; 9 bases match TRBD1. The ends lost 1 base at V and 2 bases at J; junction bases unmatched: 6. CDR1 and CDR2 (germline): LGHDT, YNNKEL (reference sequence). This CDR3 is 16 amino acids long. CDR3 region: CASSQVGQGQTYEQYF. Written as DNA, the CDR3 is TGTGCCAGCAGCCAAGTCGGACAGGGGCAAACCTACGAGCAGTACTTC.

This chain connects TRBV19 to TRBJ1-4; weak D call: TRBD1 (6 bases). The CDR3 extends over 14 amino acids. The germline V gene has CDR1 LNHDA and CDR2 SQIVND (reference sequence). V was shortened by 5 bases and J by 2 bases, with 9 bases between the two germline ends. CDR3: CASSYRATNEKLFF. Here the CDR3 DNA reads TGTGCCAGTAGTTACAGGGCGACTAATGAAAAACTGTTTTTT. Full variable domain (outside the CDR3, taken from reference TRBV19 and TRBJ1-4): DGGITQSPKYLFRKEGQNVTLSCEQNLNHDAMYWYRQDPGQGLRLIYYSQIVNDFQKGDIAEGYSVSREKKESFPLTVTSAQKNPTAFYLCASSYRATNEKLFFGSGTQLSVL.

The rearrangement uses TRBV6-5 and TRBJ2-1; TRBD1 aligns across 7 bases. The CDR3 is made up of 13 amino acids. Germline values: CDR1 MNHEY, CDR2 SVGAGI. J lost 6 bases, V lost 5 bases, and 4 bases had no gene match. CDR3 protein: CASSQPGGNEQFF. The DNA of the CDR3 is TGTGCCAGCAGTCAACCAGGGGGCAATGAGCAGTTCTTC.

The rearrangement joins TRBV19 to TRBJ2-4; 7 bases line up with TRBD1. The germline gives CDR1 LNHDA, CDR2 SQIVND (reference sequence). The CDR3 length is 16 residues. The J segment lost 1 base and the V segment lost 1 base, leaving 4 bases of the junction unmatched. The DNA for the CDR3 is TGTGCCAGTAGTATAGTCGCAGGGGGTGCCAAAAACATTCAGTACTTC. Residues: CASSIVAGGAKNIQYF.

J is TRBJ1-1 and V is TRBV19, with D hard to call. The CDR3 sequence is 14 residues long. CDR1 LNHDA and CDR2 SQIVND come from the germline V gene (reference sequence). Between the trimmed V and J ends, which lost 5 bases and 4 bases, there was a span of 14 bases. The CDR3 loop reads CASSWAQEGTEAFF. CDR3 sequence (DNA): TGTGCCAGTAGTTGGGCCCAGGAGGGCACTGAAGCTTTCTTT.

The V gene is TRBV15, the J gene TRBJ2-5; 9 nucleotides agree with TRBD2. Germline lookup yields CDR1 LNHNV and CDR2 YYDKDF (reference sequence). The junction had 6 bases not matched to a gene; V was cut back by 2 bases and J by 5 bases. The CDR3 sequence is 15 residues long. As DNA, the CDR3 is TGTGCCACCAGCAGAACTGCGGGGGGGCCGGAGACCCAGTACTTC. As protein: CATSRTAGGPETQYF. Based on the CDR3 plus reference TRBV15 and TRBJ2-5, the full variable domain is DAMVIQNPRYQVTQFGKPVTLSCSQTLNHNVMYWYQQKSSQAPKLLFHYYDKDFNNEADTPDNFQSRRPNTSFCFLDIRSPGLGDTAMYLCATSRTAGGPETQYFGPGTRLLVL.

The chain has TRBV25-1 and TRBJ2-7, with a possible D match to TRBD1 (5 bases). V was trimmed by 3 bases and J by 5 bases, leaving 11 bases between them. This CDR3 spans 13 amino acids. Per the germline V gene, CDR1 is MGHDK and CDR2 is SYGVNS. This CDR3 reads CASSDKGRHEQYF. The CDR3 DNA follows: TGTGCCAGCAGTGATAAGGGGCGGCACGAGCAGTACTTC.

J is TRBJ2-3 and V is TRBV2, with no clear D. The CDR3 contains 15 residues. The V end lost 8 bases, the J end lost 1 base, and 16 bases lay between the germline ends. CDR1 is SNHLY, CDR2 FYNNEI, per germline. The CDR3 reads CASSSAESGTDTQYF. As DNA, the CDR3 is TGTGCCAGCTCCTCCGCCGAGAGCGGCACAGATACGCAGTATTTT.

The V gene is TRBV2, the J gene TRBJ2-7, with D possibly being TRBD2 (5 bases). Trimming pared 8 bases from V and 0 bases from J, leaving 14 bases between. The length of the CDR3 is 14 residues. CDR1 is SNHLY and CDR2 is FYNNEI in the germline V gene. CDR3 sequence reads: CASSGSVPSYEQYF. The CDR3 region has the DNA TGTGCCAGCTCGGGGAGCGTTCCCTCCTACGAGCAGTACTTC. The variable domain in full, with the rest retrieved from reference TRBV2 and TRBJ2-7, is EPEVTQTPSHQVTQMGQEVILRCVPISNHLYFYWYRQILGQKVEFLVSFYNNEISEKSEIFDDQFSVERPDGSNFTLKIRSTKLEDSAMYFCASSGSVPSYEQYFGPGTRLTVT.

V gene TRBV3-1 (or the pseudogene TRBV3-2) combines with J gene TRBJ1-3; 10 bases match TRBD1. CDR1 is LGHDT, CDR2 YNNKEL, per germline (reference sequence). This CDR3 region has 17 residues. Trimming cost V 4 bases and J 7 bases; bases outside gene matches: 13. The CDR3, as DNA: TGTGCCAGCAGCCGAAAACAGACAGGGGGCCGGGGGAACACCATATATTTT. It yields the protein CASSRKQTGGRGNTIYF.